Presented here are 22 T cell receptor beta chains from one specimen sequenced in a study of cytomegalovirus exposure and HLA in healthy donors. The PCR used 60 Vbeta and 13 Jbeta primers. This table comes from immunoSEQ multiplex PCR, and its TCRdb copy is limited to in-frame clones, with some not included. Of 70,000 to 95,000 clones detected, 80% appear once; the ten largest clones hold 1.1%. The sample consisted of PBMCs. These receptors were collected from a male donor in good health and CMV-seronegative.

V and J are TRBV7-9 and TRBJ2-5, with D uncertain. Trimming took off 1 base at V and 0 bases at J, with 6 bases between the two ends. Germline CDR1 SEHNR, CDR2 FQNEAQ (reference sequence). The CDR3 consists of 14 residues. The chain's CDR3 is CASSLVAYQETQYF. The DNA for the CDR3 is TGTGCCAGCAGCTTAGTTGCGTACCAAGAGACCCAGTACTTC.

The count of this clone is one. The V call is TRBV7-6, the J call TRBJ2-3; D possibly corresponds to TRBD1 (6 bases). This CDR3 spans 14 amino acids. V was cut by 8 bases and J by 0 bases, with 12 bases left in between. The germline gives CDR1 SGHVS, CDR2 FNYEAQ. Here the CDR3 reads CASGETGSTDTQYF. For the CDR3, the DNA is TGTGCCAGCGGAGAGACAGGTAGCACAGATACGCAGTATTTT. The full variable domain, its missing parts supplied by reference TRBV7-6 and TRBJ2-3, is GAGVSQSPRYKVTKRGQDVALRCDPISGHVSLYWYRQALGQGPEFLTYFNYEAQQDKSGLPNDRFSAERPEGSISTLTIQRTEQRDSAMYRCASGETGSTDTQYFGPGTRLTVL.

The V and J genes are TRBV11-2 and TRBJ1-1; D is unresolved. V shed 5 bases and J shed 5 bases, with 9 bases lying between them. CDR1 and CDR2 (germline): SGHAT, FQNNGV. The CDR3 totals 12 residues. Here the CDR3 reads CASSPARTEAFF. The DNA of the CDR3 is TGTGCCAGCAGCCCCGCCAGGACTGAAGCTTTCTTT.

The chain has TRBV6-1 and TRBJ1-1; D perhaps matches TRBD1 (5 bases). CDR3 size: 15 residues. CDR1 and CDR2 from the germline V gene are MNHNS and SASEGT. V was shortened by 11 bases and J by 0 bases, with 19 bases between the two germline ends. The CDR3 is CAGREGRVLNTEAFF. In DNA, the CDR3 is TGTGCCGGGCGAGAGGGGAGGGTCCTGAACACTGAAGCTTTCTTT.

The genes are TRBV2 and TRBJ2-3; D may be TRBD1 (6 bases). The CDR3 covers 12 residues. Germline V gene data show CDR1 as SNHLY and CDR2 as FYNNEI. With 8 bases removed from V and 2 bases from J, the gap between germline ends came to 8 bases. The CDR3 sequence: CASSGDTDTQYF. CDR3 nucleotides: TGTGCCAGCTCAGGGGACACAGATACGCAGTATTTT.

This rearrangement joins TRBV4-1 to TRBJ1-5; 9 bases align to TRBD1. CDR1 and CDR2 from the germline V gene are MGHRA and YSYEKL. The ends lost 4 bases at V and 4 bases at J; junction bases unmatched: 5. This CDR3 has 15 residues. The CDR3 DNA reads TGCGCCAGCAGCCCCGGGACAGGGCGGAATCAGCCCCAGCATTTT. Its translation is CASSPGTGRNQPQHF.

V and J are TRBV9 and TRBJ2-2, with 11 bases that match TRBD2. Germline V gives CDR1 SGDLS, CDR2 YYNGEE. The CDR3 loop spans 15 amino acids. Losses at the gene ends were 5 bases for V and 3 bases for J; bases not matched to a gene: 3. CDR3 protein: CASSLAGGYTGELFF. CDR3 DNA: TGTGCCAGCAGTCTAGCGGGGGGTTACACCGGGGAGCTGTTTTTT.

The CDR3 is CASSGGLAGVYEQYF. CDR3 DNA sequence: TGTGCCAGCAGTGGGGGACTAGCGGGAGTCTACGAGCAGTACTTC. The chain has TRBV6-1 and TRBJ2-7, with TRBD2 matching over 14 bases. The CDR3 is 15 residues long. V dropped 4 bases and J dropped 3; count of bases not matched to a gene: 2. The germline V gene has CDR1 MNHNS and CDR2 SASEGT.

The genes are TRBV28 and TRBJ1-2; 7 bases match TRBD1. The germline gives CDR1 MDHEN, CDR2 SYDVKM. CDR3 length equals 13 residues. V gave up 5 bases and J gave up 3 bases; unmatched junction bases: 3. CDR3 region: CASSGGTDYGYTF. The CDR3 region has the DNA TGTGCCAGCAGTGGGGGGACAGACTATGGCTACACCTTC.

The rearrangement uses TRBV4-1 and TRBJ2-5; 9 bases are a match to TRBD2. CDR3 length equals 16 residues. Losses at the gene ends were 2 bases for V and 3 bases for J; bases not matched to a gene: 7. Germline CDR1 and CDR2: MGHRA and YSYEKL. CDR3 loop: CASSQLLAGQKETQYF. In DNA form, the CDR3 reads TGCGCCAGCAGCCAATTGCTAGCGGGACAAAAAGAGACCCAGTACTTC.

CDR3 protein: CSVVRATASSVLSYEQYF. As DNA, the CDR3 is TGCAGCGTTGTAAGGGCAACAGCGTCTAGCGTTCTCTCCTACGAGCAGTACTTC. V and J are TRBV29-1 and TRBJ2-7; D is possibly TRBD2 (6 bases). The germline CDR1 and CDR2 sequences are SQVTM and ANQGSEA. The CDR3 has 18 amino acids. V lost 4 bases to trimming and J lost 0 bases, with 25 bases between them.

This clone was picked up a small number of times. This chain links TRBV11-2 with TRBJ2-5; D gene unclear. This CDR3 contains 14 residues. V was cut by 10 bases and J by 2 bases, with 17 bases left in between. From germline, CDR1 is SGHAT and CDR2 FQNNGV. CDR3 DNA: TGTGCCACCAAGCTGTTCATATTGCAAGAGACCCAGTACTTC. It yields the protein CATKLFILQETQYF.

The chain joins TRBV5-1 to TRBJ2-5; 9 positions agree with TRBD1. This CDR3 region has 16 residues. Germline V gene sequence: CDR1 SGHRS, CDR2 YFSETQ. The junction had 5 bases not matched to a gene; V was cut back by 0 bases and J by 2 bases. The CDR3 loop is CASSLGLDRGQETQYF. CDR3 bases: TGCGCCAGCAGCTTGGGATTGGACAGGGGACAAGAGACCCAGTACTTC.

This clone showed up just once. The chain couples TRBV5-6 to TRBJ2-3, with 13 bases identical to TRBD2. This CDR3 has 19 amino acids. V gave up 2 bases and J gave up 1 base; unmatched junction bases: 10. Germline CDR1 is SGHDT and CDR2 is YYEEEE. CDR3 sequence: CASSFLTSGGAFGTDTQYF. The CDR3 nucleotides read TGTGCCAGCAGCTTTCTCACTAGCGGGGGGGCCTTTGGCACAGATACGCAGTATTTT.

Only a few counts were recorded for this clone. The chain has TRBV4-3 and TRBJ2-3; 11 nucleotides agree with TRBD2. This CDR3 has 16 amino acids. Germline V gives CDR1 LGHNA, CDR2 YSLEER. J was trimmed by 6 bases and V by 0 bases; bases with no gene match: 5. CDR3 sequence reads: CASSQDSGGGPDTQYF. The CDR3, as DNA: TGCGCCAGCAGCCAAGATAGCGGGGGGGGCCCGGATACGCAGTATTTT.

The chain couples TRBV10-3 to TRBJ2-5; no definite D call. Trimming pared 5 bases from V and 1 base from J, leaving 8 bases between. The CDR3 consists of 13 residues. The germline V gene has CDR1 ENHRY and CDR2 SYGVKD. DNA for the CDR3: TGTGCCATCAGTCCTCAGTCCCAAGAGACCCAGTACTTC. Residues: CAISPQSQETQYF.

The V call is TRBV14, the J call TRBJ1-2; D is uncertain. This CDR3 has 12 amino acids. V was cut by 3 bases and J by 5 bases, with 7 bases left in between. Germline values: CDR1 SGHDN, CDR2 FVKESK. CDR3 sequence (DNA): TGTGCCAGCAGCCACCCCGGTTATGGCTACACCTTC. The encoded protein is CASSHPGYGYTF.

The chain has TRBV21-1 and TRBJ1-2; the table's D call of TRBD1 was not tested on the DNA. TRBV21-1 corresponds to a pseudogene. CDR3 size: 14 residues. Written as DNA, the CDR3 is TGTGCCAGCAGCTCAAGGACAGTCAACTATGGCTACACCTTC. It is translated as CASSSRTVNYGYTF.

This clone was seen just once. This chain connects TRBV29-1 to TRBJ2-3, with 9 bases identical to TRBD1. J was trimmed by 6 bases and V by 4 bases; bases with no gene match: 8. Germline values: CDR1 SQVTM, CDR2 ANQGSEA. CDR3 length: 14 residues. In nucleotides, the CDR3 is TGCAGCGTTGCGCCCGGACAGGGGAAGGATACGCAGTATTTT. Residues: CSVAPGQGKDTQYF.

This chain links TRBV28 with TRBJ2-3, with TRBD2 identical over 8 bases. This CDR3 spans 17 amino acids. J was trimmed by 5 bases and V by 3 bases; bases with no gene match: 13. Germline V gene data show CDR1 as MDHEN and CDR2 as SYDVKM. The CDR3 loop is CASSFWGTSPARDTQYF. In DNA form, the CDR3 reads TGTGCCAGCAGTTTTTGGGGGACTAGTCCGGCACGAGATACGCAGTATTTT.

Concerning this clone: This specimen includes other DNA sequences encoding the same CDR3. The chain is built from TRBV29-1 and TRBJ2-3; 10 nucleotides align to TRBD2. From germline, CDR1 is SQVTM and CDR2 ANQGSEA. The CDR3 has 12 residues. Trimming cost V 7 bases and J 4 bases; bases outside gene matches: 2. The CDR3 DNA reads TGCAGCGCAGGACTAGCGGCAGATACGCAGTATTTT. Protein: CSAGLAADTQYF.

As regards this clone: One junction end does not reproduce the germline sequence, and a read error may be involved. This chain connects TRBV2 to TRBJ1-2; D is possibly TRBD1 (6 bases). This CDR3 comprises 12 residues. The germline gives CDR1 SNHLY, CDR2 FYNNEI. CDR3: CASSEDRDFLPF. CDR3 coding DNA: TGTGCCAGCAGTGAAGACAGGGATTTTCTACCCTTC.